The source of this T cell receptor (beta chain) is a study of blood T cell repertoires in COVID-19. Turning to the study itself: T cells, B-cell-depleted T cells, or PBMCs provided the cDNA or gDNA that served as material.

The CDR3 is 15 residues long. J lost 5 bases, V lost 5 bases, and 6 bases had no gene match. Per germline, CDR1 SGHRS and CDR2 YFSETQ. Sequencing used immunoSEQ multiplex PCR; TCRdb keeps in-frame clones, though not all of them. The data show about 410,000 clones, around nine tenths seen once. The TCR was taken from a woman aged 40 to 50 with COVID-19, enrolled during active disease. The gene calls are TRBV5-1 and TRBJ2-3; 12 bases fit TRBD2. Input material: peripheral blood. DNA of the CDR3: TGCGCCAGCAGGCGACTAGCGGGAGCTAAAGATACGCAGTATTTT. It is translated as CASRRLAGAKDTQYF.